This is a list of T cell receptor beta chains from one sample in a study of T cells in localized non-small cell lung cancer. Measured with immunoSEQ multiplex PCR; TCRdb has only the in-frame clones, and not every one. The data show over 3,500 clones, about 26% seen once. This specimen consisted of lung tumor tissue, obtained before any cancer treatment. Receptor source: a woman aged 40-75 years with stage I lung adenocarcinoma. CDR3s leave out the opening cysteine and the closing phenylalanine or tryptophan. A D gene is named only where the DNA matches it firmly.

TRBV4-1,TRBJ1-3,.,ASSQDLEGGRNTIY
TRBV6-8,TRBJ1-2,.,ASSYGGSSIYGYT
TRBV18,TRBJ1-1,.,ASSPIGTQQAF
TRBV28,TRBJ1-5,.,ASSLGGSSNQPQH
TRBV11-3,TRBJ2-1,TRBD2,ASSSTSGARSQF
TRBV6-8,TRBJ1-6,TRBD1,ASRPGGNVSPLH
TRBV12-5,TRBJ1-2,.,ASNPRGANYGYT
TRBV9,TRBJ1-2,.,ASSFLSADYGYT
TRBV29-1,TRBJ2-6,.,SANLAGQVYSGANVLT
TRBV18,TRBJ2-1,.,ASSPERMEQF
TRBV6-8,TRBJ2-2,.,ASSYKVGPPLTGELF
TRBV6-8,TRBJ2-3,.,ASRLGLSTDTQY
TRBV10-3,TRBJ2-1,TRBD1,ATGGDRDTNEQF
TRBV18,TRBJ1-1,.,ASSFRGEGGNTEAF
TRBV6-8,TRBJ1-6,.,ASREGNGGYNSPLH
TRBV11-3,TRBJ1-4,.,ASSLGQGPEKLF
TRBV19,TRBJ1-5,.,ATGQNNQPQH
TRBV19,TRBJ2-3,.,ASSLRRSTDTQY
TRBV5-1,TRBJ2-5,.,ASSLVQGGETQY
TRBV9,TRBJ1-4,.,ASSGQPVTNEKLF
TRBV11-3,TRBJ1-1,.,ASSLISRGLNTEAF
TRBV11-3,TRBJ2-7,.,ASSYGLKGDYEQY
TRBV6-8,TRBJ1-3,.,ASSYAMQNSGNTIY
TRBV2,TRBJ1-2,.,ASSVLRRGYT
TRBV19,TRBJ1-2,.,ASSMAGAFSYGYT
TRBV12-5,TRBJ1-4,TRBD1,ASGPGQGENEKLF
TRBV9,TRBJ2-7,.,ASSVATGIVYEQY
TRBV9,TRBJ1-2,.,ASSVSFWTDYGYT
TRBV15,TRBJ1-5,TRBD1,ATSRTGNSNQPQH
TRBV11-3,TRBJ2-5,TRBD2,ASSLGLAGVVGETQY
TRBV28,TRBJ2-7,.,ASSSPGGPSFEQY
TRBV19,TRBJ1-6,TRBD1,ASKGQADNSPLH
TRBV19,TRBJ2-3,TRBD2,ATRKGQRGGTDTQY
TRBV5-1,TRBJ2-1,.,ASSLRPTFDKSSYNEQF
TRBV19,TRBJ1-1,TRBD1,ASTRTGGIEAF
TRBV11-3,TRBJ1-1,TRBD1,ASSPAAGGTEAF
TRBV6-8,TRBJ2-3,.,ASSWRGYGVGTDTQY
TRBV6-8,TRBJ1-2,TRBD1,ASSYSRTGNGYT
TRBV5-1,TRBJ1-3,.,ASSFGQTSSGNTIY
TRBV6-8,TRBJ1-5,.,ASSYGGNQPQH
TRBV6-8,TRBJ2-7,.,ASSYGSGTGEQY
TRBV29-1,TRBJ2-7,.,SVRIEASYEQY
TRBV10-2,TRBJ2-7,.,ASSQYYQTYEQY
TRBV5-1,TRBJ2-2,TRBD1,ASSTTGSTGELF
TRBV9,TRBJ2-3,.,ASSDRDSTDTQY
TRBV5-1,TRBJ2-7,.,ASSFEGVLSYEQY
TRBV23-1,TRBJ1-4,TRBD1,ASSLTKTGINEKLF
TRBV28,TRBJ1-1,.,ASRLIGTQVREAF
TRBV1,TRBJ2-5,.,TSSLRQGIPETQY
TRBV12-5,TRBJ1-5,.,ASGLRRDQPQH
TRBV11-3,TRBJ2-7,.,ASSPGGGVQNEQY
TRBV6-8,TRBJ2-3,TRBD2,ASGRAGTTDTQY
TRBV27,TRBJ1-5,.,ASSGSYRNQPQH